The 27 T cell receptor beta chains listed next were all sequenced from one sample in a study of early T cells in non-severe SARS-CoV-2 infection. One entry per CDR3 protein results from TCRdb running MiXCR on the 5' RACE reads. The repertoire has tens of thousands of distinct CDR3 sequences, 10% to 12% of them found once; the top ten carry roughly 6%. Sequencing was performed on whole blood, taken at baseline. Receptors originate from an adult who was a healthcare worker with PCR-confirmed SARS-CoV-2 infection or an uninfected control (not recorded which).

This clonotype was recorded many times. This chain connects TRBV2 to TRBJ2-7, with 8 positions matching TRBD2. V trimming: 6 bases; J trimming: 3 bases; junction bases outside the gene matches: 4. This CDR3 is 13 amino acids long. Germline CDR1 is SNHLY and CDR2 is FYNNEI. CDR3 sequence reads: CASSAGLGYEQYF. As DNA, the CDR3 is TGTGCCAGCAGCGCGGGACTAGGCTACGAGCAGTACTTC.

Turning to this clonotype: This may arise from a read error, as a much more abundant clone is one base away. The chain carries TRBV20-1 and TRBJ2-7; D is perhaps TRBD1 (7 bases). Germline CDR1 is DFQATT and CDR2 is SNEGSKA (reference sequence). CDR3 size: 13 residues. This CDR3 is CSAPGGGSYEQHF. CDR3 nucleotides: TGCAGTGCCCCAGGGGGAGGATCCTACGAGCAGCACTTC.

This clonotype was picked up one time. This chain joins TRBV15 and TRBJ2-7, with D perhaps TRBD1 (6 bases). This CDR3 contains 13 residues. V shed 4 bases and J shed 4 bases, with 11 bases lying between them. CDR1 is LNHNV, CDR2 YYDKDF, per germline (reference sequence). Written as DNA, the CDR3 is TGTGCCACCAGCACCGGACAGATTTACGAGCAGTACTTC. Translation: CATSTGQIYEQYF.

The chain uses TRBV20-1 and TRBJ1-1; no firm D call. The CDR3 loop spans 12 amino acids. V gave up 7 bases and J gave up 6 bases, with 15 bases separating them. Per germline, CDR1 DFQATT and CDR2 SNEGSKA (reference sequence). The CDR3 nucleotides read TGCAGTGTGAGACGACTTCGGGCTGAAGCTTTCTTT. Translation: CSVRRLRAEAFF.

Many counts were recorded for this clonotype. The chain has TRBV30 and TRBJ2-3; 10 bases are a match to TRBD2. Germline V gene lookup returns CDR1 GTSNPN and CDR2 SVGIG (reference sequence). The CDR3 extends over 15 amino acids. Trimming cost V 1 base and J 6 bases; bases outside gene matches: 7. CDR3 in amino acids: CAWSDGLAGADTQYF. The CDR3 nucleotides read TGTGCCTGGAGTGACGGTCTAGCGGGGGCGGATACGCAGTATTTT.

This clonotype occurred a few times. This chain uses TRBV9 with TRBJ1-1, with D unclear. The germline CDR1 and CDR2 sequences are SGDLS and YYNGEE. The length of the CDR3 is 13 residues. Trimming took off 0 bases at V and 1 base at J, with 4 bases between the two ends. The CDR3 is CASSVATNTEAFF. CDR3 in DNA: TGTGCCAGCAGCGTAGCAACGAACACTGAAGCTTTCTTT.

This clonotype was counted only a few times. The V gene is TRBV6-2 or TRBV6-3, the J gene TRBJ2-1; D is unclear. Germline V gene sequence: CDR1 MNHEY, CDR2 SVGEGT. Trimming removed 6 bases from V and 0 bases from J, with 9 bases in between. The CDR3 runs 14 residues. CDR3 loop: CASSRVVSYNEQFF. The CDR3 nucleotides read TGTGCCAGCAGCCGGGTAGTCTCCTACAATGAGCAGTTCTTC.

The chain links TRBV18 to TRBJ1-4, with D uncertain. Germline lookup yields CDR1 KGHSH and CDR2 LQKENI. This CDR3 spans 16 amino acids. V gave up 4 bases and J gave up 0 bases, with 12 bases separating them. CDR3 region: CASSQRTPATNEKLFF. CDR3 in DNA: TGTGCCAGCTCACAAAGGACCCCCGCAACTAATGAAAAACTGTTTTTT.

Ten or more counts support this clonotype. The chain employs TRBV4-1 and TRBJ1-6, with 9 bases identical to TRBD1. With 2 bases clipped from V and 9 bases from J, the junction kept 11 bases outside the gene matches. This CDR3 has 17 amino acids. Germline V gives CDR1 MGHRA, CDR2 YSYEKL. This CDR3 is CASSQQRTGGAGSPLHF. CDR3 in DNA: TGCGCCAGCAGCCAACAACGTACAGGGGGCGCGGGTTCACCCCTCCACTTT.

This clonotype showed up just a few times. The CDR3 sequence: CSGADRGTEAFF. CDR3 nucleotides: TGCAGCGGGGCGGACAGGGGGACTGAAGCTTTCTTT. The rearrangement links TRBV29-1 to TRBJ1-1; the match to TRBD1 covers 10 bases. CDR1 and CDR2 (germline): SQVTM, ANQGSEA. The CDR3 covers 12 residues. Trimming took 7 bases from V and 5 from J; bases not matched to a gene: 4.

This sequence joins TRBV18 and TRBJ2-1; tentatively, D is TRBD1 or TRBD2 (5 bases each). CDR1 KGHSH and CDR2 LQKENI come from the germline V gene. Trimming shortened V by 0 bases and J by 6 bases, and 9 bases separated the two germline ends. The length of the CDR3 is 14 residues. This CDR3 is CASSPPDGGNEQFF. The CDR3, as DNA: TGTGCCAGCTCACCACCGGATGGGGGCAATGAGCAGTTCTTC.

Only a few counts were recorded for this clonotype. The J gene is TRBJ1-6, the V gene TRBV20-1, with TRBD1 as a possible D gene (6 bases). CDR3 length: 15 amino acids. In germline, CDR1 is DFQATT, CDR2 SNEGSKA (reference sequence). Trimming removed 2 bases from V and 4 bases from J, with 12 bases in between. CDR3 protein: CSARPGESYNSPLHF. The CDR3 bases are TGCAGTGCTAGACCAGGGGAAAGTTATAATTCACCCCTCCACTTT.

The gene calls are TRBV29-1 and TRBJ2-1; 15 positions agree with TRBD2. The CDR3 is 16 residues long. V shed 8 bases and J 0 bases; nucleotides not matched to a gene: 5. Germline assignment: CDR1 SQVTM and CDR2 ANQGSEA. CDR3 protein: CSTGTSGRSSYNEQFF. The CDR3 region has the DNA TGCAGCACCGGGACTAGCGGGAGGAGCTCCTACAATGAGCAGTTCTTC.

This rearrangement joins TRBV20-1 to TRBJ2-7; possibly TRBD2 for D (6 bases). This CDR3 is built from 13 residues. The ends were cut back, 5 bases at V and 6 bases at J, with 17 bases in the middle. CDR1 and CDR2 (germline): DFQATT, SNEGSKA (reference sequence). CDR3 residues: CSARSRTMPEQYF. The DNA for the CDR3 is TGCAGTGCTCGGAGCCGGACTATGCCCGAGCAGTACTTC.

J is TRBJ2-2 and V is TRBV20-1, with no clear D. The CDR3 sequence is 16 residues long. CDR1 and CDR2 (germline): DFQATT, SNEGSKA (reference sequence). Trimming removed 0 bases from V and 0 bases from J, with 11 bases in between. CDR3 amino acids: CSARDWAVSNTGELFF. CDR3 nucleotide sequence: TGCAGTGCTAGAGATTGGGCAGTCTCGAACACCGGGGAGCTGTTTTTT.

This clonotype was counted between two and nine times. DNA for the CDR3: TGTGCCAGCAGTCACAGGGCCAAGAACACTGAAGCTTTCTTT. Protein product: CASSHRAKNTEAFF. This chain connects TRBV12-3 or TRBV12-4 to TRBJ1-1; weak D call: TRBD1 (6 bases). This CDR3 has 14 residues. V was cut by 5 bases and J by 1 base, with 11 bases left in between.

This clonotype has only a few counts. V gene TRBV21-1 combines with J gene TRBJ2-2; the table calls TRBD2, which could not be checked here. TRBV21-1 is described as a pseudogene. The CDR3 loop spans 14 amino acids. CDR3 DNA: TGTGCCAGCAGCAATGGCGGGAGATACGGAGAGCTGTTTTTT. It encodes CASSNGGRYGELFF.

The CDR3 loop reads CASSSLVGVGNEQFF. The CDR3 DNA sequence: TGTGCCAGCAGCTCTCTCGTCGGAGTGGGAAATGAGCAGTTCTTC. The chain is built from TRBV11-2 and TRBJ2-1, with no clear D. The V gene's germline CDR1 is SGHAT and CDR2 FQNNGV. Trimming removed 4 bases at V and 7 bases at J, with 17 bases between. The CDR3 totals 15 residues.

This chain connects TRBV4-1 to TRBJ2-7; maybe TRBD2 (5 bases). Deletions cut 4 bases from V and 5 bases from J, with 12 bases between. CDR3 length: 13 amino acids. Germline V CDR1 and CDR2: MGHRA, YSYEKL. Here the CDR3 DNA reads TGCGCCAGCAGCCGGTCTGGGGAGAACGAGCAGTACTTC. It encodes CASSRSGENEQYF.

This clonotype showed up just a few times. V gene TRBV15 combines with J gene TRBJ2-7; 7 bases align to TRBD1. The length of the CDR3 is 14 residues. The germline V gene has CDR1 LNHNV and CDR2 YYDKDF (reference sequence). Trimming took 0 bases from V and 6 from J; bases not matched to a gene: 5. CDR3 in amino acids: CATSRDPTGFEQYF. The CDR3 nucleotides are TGTGCCACCAGCAGAGACCCGACAGGGTTCGAGCAGTACTTC.

This chain joins TRBV3-1 and TRBJ2-4; 12 nucleotides align to TRBD1. The CDR3 consists of 17 residues. The ends lost 0 bases at V and 4 bases at J; junction bases unmatched: 4. The germline V gene encodes CDR1 LGHDT and CDR2 YNNKEL (reference sequence). The CDR3 bases are TGTGCCAGCAGCCAAGAGGGACAGGGGGCTGCAAAAAACATTCAGTACTTC. It codes for CASSQEGQGAAKNIQYF.

This clonotype was counted many times. The genes are TRBV12-3 or TRBV12-4 and TRBJ1-2; D not certain. This CDR3 spans 14 amino acids. The germline V and J ends were trimmed by 3 bases and 6 bases, with 14 bases remaining between them. CDR3 protein: CASSFSFPGNGYTF. The CDR3 DNA reads TGTGCCAGCAGTTTTTCATTCCCAGGCAATGGCTACACCTTC.

This clonotype has a count of ten or more. The chain combines TRBV18 with TRBJ1-2, with a weak D call TRBD1 (5 bases). This CDR3 is 15 amino acids long. The V end was cut by 4 bases, the J end by 0 bases, with 12 bases between. Germline values: CDR1 KGHSH, CDR2 LQKENI. CDR3 nucleotides: TGTGCCAGCTCACTCGACCGACAGACTAACTATGGCTACACCTTC. Protein: CASSLDRQTNYGYTF.

The chain recombines TRBV29-1 with TRBJ2-1; D perhaps matches TRBD1 (6 bases). The CDR3 has 14 amino acids. Germline V gene sequence: CDR1 SQVTM, CDR2 ANQGSEA. V gave up 7 bases and J gave up 8 bases, with 21 bases separating them. The CDR3: CSASGTRGLDEQFF. For the CDR3, the DNA is TGCAGCGCCTCCGGGACAAGGGGTTTGGATGAGCAGTTCTTC.

A few counts support this clonotype. The genes are TRBV7-2 and TRBJ2-1; 10 nucleotides line up with TRBD1. V shed 5 bases and J 2 bases; nucleotides not matched to a gene: 3. Germline V gene data show CDR1 as SGHTA and CDR2 as FQGNSA. The CDR3 has 15 residues. CDR3 protein: CASSHGTGAYNEQFF. The CDR3 bases are TGTGCCAGCAGCCACGGGACAGGGGCCTACAATGAGCAGTTCTTC.

This chain uses TRBV29-1 with TRBJ2-1, with TRBD2 matching 11 bases. Germline values: CDR1 SQVTM, CDR2 ANQGSEA. V lost 4 bases, J lost 0 bases, and 5 bases stayed unmatched. The CDR3 is 16 amino acids. The CDR3 sequence: CSVAPTSGTSYNEQFF. The CDR3 DNA is TGCAGCGTTGCCCCGACTAGCGGGACCTCCTACAATGAGCAGTTCTTC.

This clonotype has only a few counts. The V call is TRBV7-9, the J call TRBJ2-7; the D is unclear. Germline V gene data show CDR1 as SEHNR and CDR2 as FQNEAQ (reference sequence). The CDR3 is made up of 11 amino acids. V was shortened by 5 bases and J by 5 bases, with 7 bases between the two germline ends. This chain's CDR3 is CASSARDEQYF. The DNA of the CDR3 is TGTGCCAGCAGCGCTAGGGACGAGCAGTACTTC. The full variable domain, with the rest looked up from reference TRBV7-9 and TRBJ2-7, is DTGVSQNPRHKITKRGQNVTFRCDPISEHNRLYWYRQTLGQGPEFLTYFQNEAQLEKSRLLSDRFSAERPKGSFSTLEIQRTEQGDSAMYLCASSARDEQYFGPGTRLTVT.